Listed below are T cell receptor beta chains from one sample, sequenced in a study of cytomegalovirus exposure and HLA in healthy donors. Produced via immunoSEQ multiplex PCR; TCRdb's table is partial and in-frame only. The sample has about 160,000 clones, less than 90% seen once. The sample taken for sequencing was PBMCs. The receptor source for this set is a boy between 2 and 10 years old in good health and CMV-seronegative. The CDR3 runs from the conserved cysteine through the conserved F or W. Fields, in order: J gene, V gene, clone size, D gene, CDR3 protein, CDR3 DNA. D genes are given only for firm matches. Not all rows give a size; the values are once, few, many and, for expanded clones, a class.

>TRBJ2-1|TRBV9|-|TRBD1
CASSPMGTGTYNEQFF
TGTGCCAGCAGCCCCATGGGGACAGGGACTTACAATGAGCAGTTCTTC
>TRBJ2-7|TRBV27|-|TRBD2
CASSPGLATYEQYF
TGTGCCAGCAGTCCCGGACTAGCTACCTACGAGCAGTACTTC
>TRBJ1-5|TRBV7-8|once|-
CASSVGRGSSNQPQHF
TGTGCCAGCAGCGTCGGGAGGGGTAGCAGCAATCAGCCCCAGCATTTT
>TRBJ2-5|TRBV5-1|few|TRBD2
CASSLAGTRGETQYF
TGCGCCAGCAGCTTGGCAGGGACTAGAGGGGAGACCCAGTACTTC
>TRBJ2-1|TRBV4-1|once|-
CASSQEHSYEQFF
TGCGCCAGCAGCCAAGAGCACAGCTATGAGCAGTTCTTC
>TRBJ1-2|TRBV6-1|-|-
CATRDPRGGTF
TGTGCCACCCGGGACCCCAGGGGTGGAACCTTC
>TRBJ2-7|TRBV7-9|-|TRBD2
CASSIGTSGYEQYF
TGTGCCAGCAGCATTGGGACTAGCGGCTACGAGCAGTACTTC
>TRBJ2-5|TRBV5-4|-|TRBD1
CASSLGPGQGDQETQYF
TGTGCCAGCAGCTTGGGGCCGGGACAGGGCGATCAAGAGACCCAGTACTTC
>TRBJ2-7|TRBV6-1|-|-
CASKKELSSYEQYF
TGTGCCAGCAAAAAGGAGCTCAGCTCCTACGAGCAGTACTTC
>TRBJ2-7|TRBV5-6|-|TRBD2
CASSLEWTSGLGRYEQYF
TGTGCCAGCAGCTTGGAGTGGACTAGCGGGTTAGGGAGATACGAGCAGTACTTC
>TRBJ1-1|TRBV19|-|TRBD1
CASRHTGGAPTEAFF
TGTGCCAGTAGGCATACAGGGGGCGCTCCCACTGAAGCTTTCTTT
>TRBJ1-5|TRBV6-1|-|-
CASTLQGENQPQHF
TGTGCCAGCACCCTCCAGGGTGAGAATCAGCCCCAGCATTTT
>TRBJ2-1|TRBV19|-|TRBD2
CASSMRLADNEQFF
TGTGCCAGTAGTATGAGACTAGCGGACAATGAGCAGTTCTTC
>TRBJ2-1|TRBV4-1|-|-
CASSQLLEDSYNEQFF
TGCGCCAGCAGTCAGCTTTTGGAGGACTCCTACAATGAGCAGTTCTTC
>TRBJ2-5|TRBV7-9|-|TRBD2
CASSLEGRVETQYF
TGTGCCAGCAGCTTAGAAGGGAGGGTAGAGACCCAGTACTTC
>TRBJ1-1|TRBV6-5|few|TRBD1
CASSYFRTGRTEAFF
TGTGCCAGCAGTTACTTCCGGACAGGGAGGACTGAAGCTTTCTTT
>TRBJ1-5|TRBV23-1|-|-
CASSQSDQDNQPQHF
TGCGCCAGCAGTCAATCGGATCAGGACAATCAGCCCCAGCATTTT
>TRBJ2-1|TRBV29-1|few|TRBD2
CSVSGLAGSSYNEQFF
TGCAGCGTTTCTGGACTAGCGGGAAGCTCCTACAATGAGCAGTTCTTC
>TRBJ2-7|TRBV29-1|-|TRBD1
CSVRTTGGSGFYEQYF
TGCAGCGTTAGGACCACAGGGGGCAGCGGGTTCTACGAGCAGTACTTC
>TRBJ2-5|TRBV5-1|-|TRBD2
CASSHPGRGGQTQYF
TGCGCCAGCAGCCACCCAGGACGGGGGGGACAGACCCAGTACTTC
>TRBJ1-4|TRBV5-1|-|-
CASTSVSASTNEKLFF
TGCGCCAGCACTTCGGTTTCTGCGTCAACTAATGAAAAACTGTTTTTT
>TRBJ1-4|TRBV5-1|few|TRBD1
CASSQGASKEKLFF
TGCGCCAGCAGCCAGGGGGCGTCGAAGGAAAAACTGTTTTTT